This TCR beta chain comes out of a study of T-cell memory formation after mild COVID-19. Germline CDR1 is DFQATT and CDR2 is SNEGSKA (reference sequence). Trimming cost V 0 bases and J 2 bases, with 12 bases left between them. This CDR3 is 15 amino acids long. The table lists this clonotype with a few counts. Via MiXCR, TCRdb re-called the 5' RACE reads, giving one row per CDR3 protein. The data contain 450,000 or so distinct CDR3 sequences, more than 20% of them singletons. The genes are TRBV20-1 and TRBJ2-3, with D possibly matching TRBD1 (5 bases). This sequence originates from an adult woman who had mild COVID-19 (a few samples of this study predate the infection). Cell type and time point are not known. The material sequenced was PBMCs or a T cell subset sorted from them (not recorded which). The CDR3 here is CSARDRARHTDTQYF. The CDR3 coding sequence is TGCAGTGCTAGAGACAGGGCGAGGCACACAGATACGCAGTATTTT.